This T cell receptor (beta chain) was sequenced during a study of neurological immune-mediated disorders. Synthesis of cDNA was performed by 5'RACE using 10-nucleotide random UMIs. TCRdb ran MiXCR on the 5' RACE reads and lists one entry per CDR3 protein. This table holds about 44,000 distinct CDR3 sequences, roughly 21% found once. This clonotype came up many times. Its antigen is currently unknown. The time point is: technical triplicate 3. Whole-study findings and limits: Healthy controls had more TCR clonal expansion than multiple sclerosis, which showed the least, whereas HTLV-1-associated myelopathy showed the most.

Trimming took 4 bases from V and 4 from J; bases not matched to a gene: 7. The CDR3 totals 15 residues. In germline, CDR1 is SEHNR, CDR2 FQNEAQ (reference sequence). The receptor's source is a man between 60 and 70 years old with HTLV-1-associated myelopathy (HAM/TSP). Sequenced material: PBMCs. V usage is TRBV7-9 and J usage is TRBJ1-3; 7 bases are a match to TRBD1. The chain's CDR3 is CASSSDRANGNTIYF. The CDR3 nucleotides are TGTGCCAGCAGCTCAGACAGGGCGAACGGAAACACCATATATTTT.